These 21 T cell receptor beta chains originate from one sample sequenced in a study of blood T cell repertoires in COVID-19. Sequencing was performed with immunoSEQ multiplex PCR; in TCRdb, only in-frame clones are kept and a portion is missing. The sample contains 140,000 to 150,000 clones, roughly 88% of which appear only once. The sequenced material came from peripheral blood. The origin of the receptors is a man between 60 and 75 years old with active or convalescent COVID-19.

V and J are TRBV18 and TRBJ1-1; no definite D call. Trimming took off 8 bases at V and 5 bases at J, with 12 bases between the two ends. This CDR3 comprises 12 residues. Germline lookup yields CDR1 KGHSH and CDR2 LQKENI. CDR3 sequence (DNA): TGTGCCAGCAGTACGATACGGACTGAAGCTTTCTTT. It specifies CASSTIRTEAFF.

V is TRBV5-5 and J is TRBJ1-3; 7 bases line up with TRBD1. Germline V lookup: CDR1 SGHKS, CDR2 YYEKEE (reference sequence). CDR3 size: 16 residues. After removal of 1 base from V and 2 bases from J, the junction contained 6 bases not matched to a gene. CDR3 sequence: CASSLHRGTAGNTIYF. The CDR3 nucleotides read TGTGCCAGCAGCTTGCATCGCGGGACAGCTGGAAACACCATATATTTT.

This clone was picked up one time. CDR3 amino acids: CASTNRGANTEAFF. In DNA, the CDR3 is TGTGCTAGTACAAACAGGGGTGCGAACACTGAAGCTTTCTTT. The chain has TRBV12-5 and TRBJ1-1, with TRBD1 identical over 7 bases. The CDR3 extends over 14 amino acids. Germline lookup yields CDR1 LGHNT and CDR2 FRNRAP. After removal of 8 bases from V and 1 base from J, the junction contained 7 bases not matched to a gene.

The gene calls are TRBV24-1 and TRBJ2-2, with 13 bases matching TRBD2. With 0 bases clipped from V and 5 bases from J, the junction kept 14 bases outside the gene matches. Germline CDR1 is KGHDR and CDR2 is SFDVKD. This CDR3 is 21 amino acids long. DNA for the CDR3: TGTGCCACCAGTGATTTGCGAGGGGAGACGGGACTAGCGGGAATTACCGGGGAGCTGTTTTTT. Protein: CATSDLRGETGLAGITGELFF.

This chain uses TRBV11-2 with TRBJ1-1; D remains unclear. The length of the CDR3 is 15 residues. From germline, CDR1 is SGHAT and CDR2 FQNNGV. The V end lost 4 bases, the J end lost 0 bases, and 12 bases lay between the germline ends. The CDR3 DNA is TGTGCCAGCAGCTCATTGGAGTTTCTGAACACTGAAGCTTTCTTT. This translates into CASSSLEFLNTEAFF.

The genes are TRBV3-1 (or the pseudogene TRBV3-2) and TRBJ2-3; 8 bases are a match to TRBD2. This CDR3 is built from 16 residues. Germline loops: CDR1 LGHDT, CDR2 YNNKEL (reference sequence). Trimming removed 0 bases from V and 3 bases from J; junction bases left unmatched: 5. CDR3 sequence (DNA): TGTGCCAGCAGCCAAGATCCCGGACTAGCAACAGATACGCAGTATTTT. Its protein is CASSQDPGLATDTQYF.

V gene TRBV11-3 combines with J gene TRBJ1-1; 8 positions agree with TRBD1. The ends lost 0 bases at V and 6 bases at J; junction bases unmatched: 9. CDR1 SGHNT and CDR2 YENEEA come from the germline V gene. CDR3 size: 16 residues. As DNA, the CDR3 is TGTGCCAGCAGCTTAGATCCGCGGCAGGGGGCCGCTGAAGCTTTCTTT. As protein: CASSLDPRQGAAEAFF.

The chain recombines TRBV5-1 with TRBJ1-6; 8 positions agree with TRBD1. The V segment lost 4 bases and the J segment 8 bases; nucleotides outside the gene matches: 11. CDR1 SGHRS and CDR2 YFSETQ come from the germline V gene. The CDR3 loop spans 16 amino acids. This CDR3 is CASSIVQGASDSPLHF. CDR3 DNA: TGCGCCAGCAGCATAGTCCAGGGGGCCTCGGATTCACCCCTCCACTTT.

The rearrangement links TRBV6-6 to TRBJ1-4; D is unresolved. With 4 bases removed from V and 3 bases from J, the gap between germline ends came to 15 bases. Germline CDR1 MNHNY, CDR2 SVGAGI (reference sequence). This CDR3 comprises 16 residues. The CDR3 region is CASSLAGQAANEKLFF. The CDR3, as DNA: TGTGCCAGCAGTTTAGCCGGTCAAGCAGCTAATGAAAAACTGTTTTTT.

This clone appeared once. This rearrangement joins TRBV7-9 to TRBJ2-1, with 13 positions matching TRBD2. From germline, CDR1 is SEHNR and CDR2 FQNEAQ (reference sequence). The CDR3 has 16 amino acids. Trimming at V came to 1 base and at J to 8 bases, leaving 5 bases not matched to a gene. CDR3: CASSLGTSGSTDEQFF. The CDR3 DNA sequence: TGTGCCAGCAGCTTAGGGACTAGCGGGAGTACAGATGAGCAGTTCTTC.

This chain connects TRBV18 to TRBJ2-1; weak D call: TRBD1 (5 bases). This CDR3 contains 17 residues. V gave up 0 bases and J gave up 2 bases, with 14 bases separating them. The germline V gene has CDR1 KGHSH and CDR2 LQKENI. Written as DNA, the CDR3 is TGTGCCAGCTCACCACCCACCGGCAGGGCAGCCTACAATGAGCAGTTCTTC. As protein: CASSPPTGRAAYNEQFF.

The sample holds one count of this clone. The CDR3 nucleotides read TGTGCCAGCAGGTTGGACAGCCAGTTGGGTGGCTACACCTTC. It is translated as CASRLDSQLGGYTF. J is TRBJ1-2 and V is TRBV7-2; D possibly corresponds to TRBD1 (6 bases). This CDR3 contains 14 residues. Trimming shortened V by 6 bases and J by 7 bases, and 18 bases separated the two germline ends. CDR1 and CDR2 from the germline V gene are SGHTA and FQGNSA.

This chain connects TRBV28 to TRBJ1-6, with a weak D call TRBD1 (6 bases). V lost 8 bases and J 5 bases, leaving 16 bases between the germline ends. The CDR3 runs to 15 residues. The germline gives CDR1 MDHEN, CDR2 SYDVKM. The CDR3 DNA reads TGTGCCAGCTCCATGGACAGCCGCCATAATTCACCCCTCCACTTT. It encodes CASSMDSRHNSPLHF. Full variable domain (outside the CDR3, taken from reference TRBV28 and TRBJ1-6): DVKVTQSSRYLVKRTGEKVFLECVQDMDHENMFWYRQDPGLGLRLIYFSYDVKMKEKGDIPEGYSVSREKKERFSLILESASTNQTSMYLCASSMDSRHNSPLHFGNGTRLTVT.

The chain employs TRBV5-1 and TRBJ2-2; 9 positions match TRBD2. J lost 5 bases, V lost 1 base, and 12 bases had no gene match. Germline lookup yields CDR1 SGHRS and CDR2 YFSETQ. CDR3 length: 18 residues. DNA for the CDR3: TGCGCCAGCAGCTTGTGGGTAGCGGGAGACTCGGGAACCGGGGAGCTGTTTTTT. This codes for CASSLWVAGDSGTGELFF.

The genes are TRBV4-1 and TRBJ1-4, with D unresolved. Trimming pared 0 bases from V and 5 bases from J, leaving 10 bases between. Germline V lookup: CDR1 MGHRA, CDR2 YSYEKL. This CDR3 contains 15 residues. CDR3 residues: CASSQELQKNEKLFF. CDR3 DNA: TGCGCCAGCAGCCAAGAGTTACAGAAAAATGAAAAACTGTTTTTT.

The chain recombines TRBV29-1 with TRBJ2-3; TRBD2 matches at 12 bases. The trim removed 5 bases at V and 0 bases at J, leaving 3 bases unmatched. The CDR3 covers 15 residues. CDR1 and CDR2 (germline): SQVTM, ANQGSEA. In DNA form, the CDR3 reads TGCAGCGTTCGGACTAGCGGGGCTAGCACAGATACGCAGTATTTT. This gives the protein CSVRTSGASTDTQYF.

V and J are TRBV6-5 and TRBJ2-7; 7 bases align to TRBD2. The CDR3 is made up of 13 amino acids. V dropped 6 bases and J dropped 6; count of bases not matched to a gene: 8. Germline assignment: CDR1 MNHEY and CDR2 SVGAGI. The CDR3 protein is CASRAGLGSEQYF. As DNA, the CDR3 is TGTGCCAGCAGAGCGGGACTGGGATCCGAGCAGTACTTC.

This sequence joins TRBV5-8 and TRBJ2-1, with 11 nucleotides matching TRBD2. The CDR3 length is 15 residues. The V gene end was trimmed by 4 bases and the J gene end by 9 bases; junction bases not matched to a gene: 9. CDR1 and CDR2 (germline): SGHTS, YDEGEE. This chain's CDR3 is CASSIVAGGLVEQFF. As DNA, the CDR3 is TGTGCCAGCAGCATCGTAGCGGGGGGGCTTGTTGAGCAGTTCTTC.

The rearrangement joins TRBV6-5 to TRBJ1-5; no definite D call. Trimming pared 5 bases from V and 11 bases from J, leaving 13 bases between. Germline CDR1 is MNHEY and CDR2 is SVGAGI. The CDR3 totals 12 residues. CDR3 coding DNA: TGTGCCAGCAGTACTGGTAATCGAGCCCAGCATTTT. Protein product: CASSTGNRAQHF.

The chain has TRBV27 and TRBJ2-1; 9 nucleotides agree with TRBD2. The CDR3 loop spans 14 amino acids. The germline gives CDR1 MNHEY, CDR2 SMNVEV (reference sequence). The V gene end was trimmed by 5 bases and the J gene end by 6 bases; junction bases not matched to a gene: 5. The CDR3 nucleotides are TGTGCCAGCAGTACTAGCGGGCTTGGCAATGAGCAGTTCTTC. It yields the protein CASSTSGLGNEQFF.

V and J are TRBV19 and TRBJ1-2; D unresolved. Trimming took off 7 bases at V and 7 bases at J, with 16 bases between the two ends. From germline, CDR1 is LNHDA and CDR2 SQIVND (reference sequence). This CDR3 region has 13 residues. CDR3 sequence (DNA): TGTGCCAGTAACCAGGTCTCAGAAATTGGCTACACCTTC. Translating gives CASNQVSEIGYTF.